This TCR beta chain was sequenced in a study of blood T cell repertoires in COVID-19 (TCRdb year 2020). About the full investigation: The collaborator samples originated in the United States, Italy and Spain and spanned the acute and convalescent phases of COVID-19. Where available, HLA class I and class II types were taken from metadata supplied by the sample provider and were not determined by assay-based typing. A freely available public database, intended as a resource for researchers studying the immune response to SARS-CoV-2, is where the repertoires were released. The dataset comprised deeply sampled blood TCRbeta repertoires from subjects exposed to, actively infected with, or recovered from COVID-19. The material from the prospective study consisted of cDNA or gDNA derived from T cells, B-cell-depleted T cells, or PBMCs. Samples were obtained from the ongoing ImmuneRACE study (first 160 participants) and from 1,254 subjects provided by 6 global collaborators. Nearly every sample came with metadata listing a de-identified subject ID, COVID-19 status, age in years and sex. The study at large found these results: How much clinical and demographic metadata was included differed by source and by participant, and the metadata was provided uncurated.

TCRbeta CDR3 regions were amplified from genomic DNA by means of the immunoSEQ Assay, a bias-controlled multiplex PCR. In the source study's methods: The number of nucleated cells in each sample was estimated by amplification of reference gene primers within the assay. Sequence reads were collapsed and filtered to measure the absolute abundance of every unique TCRbeta CDR3 rearrangement. For each sample, productive Simpson clonality was calculated by taking the square root of Simpson's diversity index across productive rearrangements. As stored in TCRdb, this immuneACCESS dataset retains in-frame rearrangements with V and J assigned. A fraction of the clones does not appear; measured against another copy, unresolved V genes explain less than half of the discrepancy, and the remainder lacks a known reason. Clone size and the V and J calls come from that table; the DNA yielded D and trimming. Present in this sample are about 89,000 clones, around 93% of which were seen just once. Of the sample, about 2.3% is held by the ten largest clones.

As to this clone: Its antigen remains unidentified. Within one base of it there is no much larger clone, and no base qualities were kept.

Each collaborating institution followed its own protocols to collect whole blood in K2EDTA tubes. For TCRbeta analysis, collaborator samples were shipped as frozen whole blood, as isolated PBMCs, or as DNA extracted from either sample type. The clonotype was recovered from a human donor with active COVID-19. The donor label of this sample is uncertain. Sequenced: peripheral blood.

The base sequence is TGCGCCAGCAGTCATGAGAATGCAACTAATGAAAAACTGTTTTTT. The translation is CASSHENATNEKLFF. Recombination joined TRBV23-1 with TRBJ1-4; the D gene lacks a confident call. TRBV23-1 is known as an ORF, though its function is uncertain. Spanning cysteine to phenylalanine, the CDR3 consists of 15 amino acids. The only DNA kept is the CDR3, 45 bases in frame from the first base. V is pared back by 3 bases and J by 0 bases, with 8 bases lying between the germline termini.